This record concerns one T cell receptor beta chain sequence. Its specificity is not known. The data belong to a study of T cell responses to AZD1222 COVID-19 vaccine. Only in-frame clones appear in the TCRdb table, and some are missing; sequencing was by immunoSEQ multiplex PCR. The sample contains roughly 130,000 clones, roughly 87% of which appear only once. Findings and caveats of the study: CD4 TCRs linked to vaccination spanned spike, dominating at 160-218 and 743-854.

Trimming removed 5 bases at V and 4 bases at J, with 12 bases between. The germline V gene has CDR1 SNHLY and CDR2 FYNNEI. The CDR3 runs 14 residues. Source: peripheral blood, taken on day 0 of AZD1222 vaccination. The TCR originated in an adult in good health. This chain links TRBV2 with TRBJ1-5; D is uncertain. The CDR3 coding sequence is TGTGCCAGCAGTACCCACAGCGTTAATCAGCCCCAGCATTTT. Amino acids: CASSTHSVNQPQHF.